This T cell receptor beta chain was sequenced during a study of cytomegalovirus exposure and HLA in healthy donors. Germline CDR1 MDHEN, CDR2 SYDVKM. The V gene end was trimmed by 4 bases and the J gene end by 6 bases; junction bases not matched to a gene: 11. The CDR3 runs 16 residues. Findings of the study overall: When analyzed later, a missense DCLRE1C variant was found to be linked to TCR beta V- and J-gene trimming.

Concerning this clone itself: Its antigen is not identified.

The primer mix had 60 Vbeta and 13 Jbeta primers. Produced via immunoSEQ multiplex PCR; TCRdb's table is partial and in-frame only. The repertoire holds more than 100,000 clones, with 80% as singletons. The sequenced material came from PBMCs. The clonotype was recovered from a man aged 35 to 55 in good health and CMV-seronegative. V and J are TRBV28 and TRBJ2-7; 11 nucleotides line up with TRBD1. CDR3: CASSSPGGTGGGEQYF. For the CDR3, the DNA is TGTGCCAGCAGTTCTCCGGGCGGGACAGGGGGAGGCGAGCAGTACTTC.